The clone carrying this T cell receptor (beta chain) was seen a single time. This entry belongs to a study of blood T cell repertoires in COVID-19. The wider study: T cells, B-cell-depleted T cells, or PBMCs supplied cDNA or gDNA.

Generated by immunoSEQ multiplex PCR, the TCRdb table keeps only in-frame clones and is missing some. The sample shows roughly 100,000 clones, about 89% of them seen only once. V lost 4 bases, J lost 7 bases, and 6 bases stayed unmatched. CDR1 and CDR2 (germline): SNHLY, FYNNEI. The CDR3 totals 16 residues. This sequence originates from a woman aged 55-75 years with acute or convalescent COVID-19. The sample comprised peripheral blood. The chain combines TRBV2 with TRBJ1-6, with TRBD1 matching over 11 bases. Here the CDR3 DNA reads TGTGCCAGCAGTGCGGACAGGGGGCAACTAAATTCACCCCTCCACTTT. This sequence encodes CASSADRGQLNSPLHF.